Listed here are 27 T cell receptor beta chains from one sample, sequenced in a study of molecular identifiers for immune sequencing clone quantification. TCRdb passed the PCR reads through MiXCR, listing each CDR3 protein once. The data show some 65,000 distinct CDR3 sequences, 18% seen once. The sample comprised naive CD8+ T cells from blood, with Jurkat cell RNA spiked in. Subset noted: FACS-sorted CD8+CD4-CCR7+CD45RA+ naive T cells. These receptors all stem from a human donor in good health. Some libraries in this study had Jurkat cell RNA spiked in.

V is TRBV4-3 and J is TRBJ2-1, with D possibly TRBD1 on 5 matching bases. Germline V gives CDR1 LGHNA, CDR2 YSLEER. V lost 2 bases, J lost 8 bases, and 10 bases lay in between. The CDR3 is 13 amino acids. CDR3 region: CASSQFRVDEQFF. Here the CDR3 DNA reads TGCGCCAGCAGCCAATTCAGGGTCGATGAGCAGTTCTTC.

Many counts were recorded for this clonotype. The V gene is TRBV4-2, the J gene TRBJ1-3, with 9 bases lining up with TRBD1. The germline CDR1 and CDR2 sequences are LGHNA and YNFKEQ. The CDR3 has 15 amino acids. With 3 bases clipped from V and 2 bases from J, the junction kept 2 bases outside the gene matches. CDR3 bases: TGTGCCAGCAGCCAGACAGGGGGTCCTGGAAACACCATATATTTT. Translation: CASSQTGGPGNTIYF.

This clonotype was seen a few times. CDR3 coding DNA: TGTGCCAGCAGCCCCCAAGGACTAGCTTTTCCCGGGGAGCTGTTTTTT. Translating it yields CASSPQGLAFPGELFF. The chain recombines TRBV7-2 with TRBJ2-2, with 8 bases aligning to TRBD2. CDR3 length: 16 residues. Unmatched junction bases numbered 11, after V lost 5 bases and J lost 6 bases. Germline V gene data show CDR1 as SGHTA and CDR2 as FQGNSA.

This clonotype was detected ten times or more. The CDR3 protein is CASSPRMGDSSYEQYF. The CDR3 DNA reads as TGTGCCAGCAGCCCTCGTATGGGGGACAGCTCCTACGAGCAGTACTTC. The V call is TRBV9, the J call TRBJ2-7; TRBD1 agrees at 7 bases. The germline V gene has CDR1 SGDLS and CDR2 YYNGEE. V was clipped by 4 bases and J by 0 bases; unmatched bases: 10. This CDR3 region has 16 residues. The whole variable domain, remainder taken from reference TRBV9 and TRBJ2-7, is DSGVTQTPKHLITATGQRVTLRCSPRSGDLSVYWYQQSLDQGLQFLIQYYNGEERAKGNILERFSAQQFPDLHSELNLSSLELGDSALYFCASSPRMGDSSYEQYFGPGTRLTVT.

Many counts were recorded for this clonotype. This rearrangement joins TRBV14 to TRBJ2-3; weak D call: TRBD1 (6 bases). The CDR3 extends over 19 amino acids. The V end was cut by 1 base, the J end by 1 base, with 21 bases between. Germline CDR1 reads SGHDN; CDR2 reads FVKESK. CDR3 loop: CASSQGYFIGTSGTDTQYF. The CDR3 DNA follows: TGTGCCAGCAGCCAAGGATATTTCATAGGGACATCCGGCACAGATACGCAGTATTTT.

At least ten counts were recorded for this clonotype. The V call is TRBV18, the J call TRBJ1-5, with D perhaps matching TRBD1 (6 bases). Germline CDR1 is KGHSH and CDR2 is LQKENI. The CDR3 has 16 residues. Trimming stripped 3 bases from V and 6 bases from J, with 18 bases between. The CDR3 here is CASSPSAGEGLQPQHF. As DNA, the CDR3 is TGTGCCAGCTCACCGTCAGCAGGGGAGGGACTTCAGCCCCAGCATTTT.

The V gene is TRBV6-6, the J gene TRBJ2-1; D is unclear. The CDR3 is 16 amino acids. Trimming took 0 bases from V and 0 from J, leaving 9 bases between them. Germline V gene data show CDR1 as MNHNY and CDR2 as SVGAGI (reference sequence). In DNA form, the CDR3 reads TGTGCCAGCAGTTACTCGATGGCGAGCTCCTACAATGAGCAGTTCTTC. Amino acid sequence: CASSYSMASSYNEQFF.

Ten or more counts support this clonotype. Mismatch with germline at one junction end may stem from a read error. The chain couples TRBV11-2 to TRBJ1-3, with 7 bases fitting TRBD1. Germline lookup yields CDR1 SGHAT and CDR2 FQNNGV. This CDR3 spans 17 amino acids. DNA of the CDR3: TGTGCCAGCAGCTTAGGTATTGGTGACAGGGTTGGAAACACCGTATATTTT. Translated, it gives CASSLGIGDRVGNTVYF.

This clonotype was seen at least ten times. V usage is TRBV11-2 and J usage is TRBJ1-1, with 8 bases lining up with TRBD1. CDR1 SGHAT and CDR2 FQNNGV come from the germline V gene. The ends lost 5 bases at V and 3 bases at J; junction bases unmatched: 14. The CDR3 runs to 17 residues. The CDR3 loop is CASSPWRQGAADTEAFF. CDR3 in DNA: TGTGCCAGCAGCCCCTGGAGGCAGGGGGCCGCGGACACTGAAGCTTTCTTT.

The chain has TRBV19 and TRBJ2-7, with D unresolved. V was shortened by 3 bases and J by 1 base, with 13 bases between the two germline ends. Germline V gene sequence: CDR1 LNHDA, CDR2 SQIVND (reference sequence). The CDR3 length is 15 residues. CDR3 loop: CASSILGTSSYEQYF. As DNA, the CDR3 is TGTGCCAGTAGTATTCTAGGCACGAGTTCCTACGAGCAGTACTTC.

Ten or more counts support this clonotype. The gene calls are TRBV7-2 and TRBJ2-7; D is uncertain. The V and J ends lost 3 bases and 0 bases respectively, with 6 bases between them. CDR1 is SGHTA and CDR2 is FQGNSA in the germline V gene. The CDR3 is 13 amino acids. The CDR3 sequence is CASSLWTSYEQYF. The CDR3 DNA sequence: TGTGCCAGCAGCTTGTGGACCTCCTACGAGCAGTACTTC.

This clonotype has just a few counts. J is TRBJ2-6 and V is TRBV11-2; D unresolved. The germline V gene encodes CDR1 SGHAT and CDR2 FQNNGV. The CDR3 consists of 16 residues. The V end lost 0 bases, the J end lost 2 bases, and 8 bases lay between the germline ends. CDR3 sequence: CASSLEGWAGANVLTF. In nucleotides, the CDR3 is TGTGCCAGCAGCTTAGAGGGTTGGGCTGGGGCCAACGTCCTGACTTTC.

This clonotype showed up many times. V gene TRBV28 combines with J gene TRBJ2-7, with D maybe TRBD1 (6 bases). The CDR3 totals 15 residues. The V and J ends lost 5 bases and 2 bases respectively, with 16 bases between them. The germline CDR1 and CDR2 sequences are MDHEN and SYDVKM. In DNA, the CDR3 is TGTGCCAGCAGTATTAACCCCGGACAGACCTACGAGCAGTACTTC. It yields the protein CASSINPGQTYEQYF.

There are many counts of this clonotype. This rearrangement joins TRBV29-1 to TRBJ2-1, with D possibly being TRBD2 (6 bases). Germline V CDR1 and CDR2: SQVTM, ANQGSEA. CDR3 length: 12 amino acids. V was cut by 6 bases and J by 3 bases, with 9 bases left in between. CDR3 sequence: CSVSSDYNEQFF. CDR3 nucleotides: TGCAGCGTCTCTAGCGACTACAATGAGCAGTTCTTC.

This clonotype was recorded many times. V is TRBV5-6 and J is TRBJ2-6; D tentatively fits TRBD1 or TRBD2 (5 bases each). This CDR3 spans 21 amino acids. Germline lookup yields CDR1 SGHDT and CDR2 YYEEEE. V was trimmed by 2 bases and J by 0 bases, leaving 24 bases between them. Here the CDR3 DNA reads TGTGCCAGCAGCTTAGGCCCCCCACAACTGGGACCGCTCTCTGGGGCCAACGTCCTGACTTTC. Translation: CASSLGPPQLGPLSGANVLTF. Based on the CDR3 plus reference TRBV5-6 and TRBJ2-6, the full variable domain is DAGVTQSPTHLIKTRGQQVTLRCSPKSGHDTVSWYQQALGQGPQFIFQYYEEEERQRGNFPDRFSGHQFPNYSSELNVNALLLGDSALYLCASSLGPPQLGPLSGANVLTFGAGSRLTVL.

This clonotype was counted ten times or more. This chain uses TRBV6-2 or TRBV6-3 with TRBJ1-1; no clear D gene. The V end was cut by 2 bases, the J end by 4 bases, with 5 bases between. This CDR3 is 12 amino acids long. The germline V gene has CDR1 MNHEY and CDR2 SVGEGT. The CDR3 DNA reads as TGTGCCAGCAGTTACCCGATCACTGAAGCTTTCTTT. Translated: CASSYPITEAFF.

This clonotype was observed a handful of times. The chain links TRBV9 to TRBJ2-1, with 8 positions matching TRBD2. Germline lookup yields CDR1 SGDLS and CDR2 YYNGEE. The CDR3 has 14 amino acids. The ends lost 3 bases at V and 6 bases at J; junction bases unmatched: 5. The CDR3 nucleotides are TGTGCCAGCAGCGGAAGCGGGGGCTTCAATGAGCAGTTCTTC. Amino acid sequence: CASSGSGGFNEQFF. Full variable domain (missing parts from reference TRBV9 and TRBJ2-1): DSGVTQTPKHLITATGQRVTLRCSPRSGDLSVYWYQQSLDQGLQFLIQYYNGEERAKGNILERFSAQQFPDLHSELNLSSLELGDSALYFCASSGSGGFNEQFFGPGTRLTVL.

This clonotype was observed many times. The V call is TRBV27, the J call TRBJ1-2; D possibly corresponds to TRBD1 (6 bases). Trimming removed 3 bases from V and 7 bases from J, with 12 bases in between. Germline V gene lookup returns CDR1 MNHEY and CDR2 SMNVEV (reference sequence). This CDR3 comprises 13 residues. The CDR3 reads CASSFTGISGYTF. DNA of the CDR3: TGTGCCAGCAGTTTCACAGGGATTTCTGGCTACACCTTC.

This clonotype showed up many times. V usage is TRBV5-6 and J usage is TRBJ1-5, with D possibly matching TRBD1 (6 bases). This CDR3 comprises 15 residues. Germline V gives CDR1 SGHDT, CDR2 YYEEEE. Trimming removed 4 bases from V and 2 bases from J, with 13 bases in between. The CDR3 DNA reads as TGTGCCAGCAGCACCTACAGGGAGGGCAATCAGCCCCAGCATTTT. Translating gives CASSTYREGNQPQHF.

This clonotype has only a few counts. V gene TRBV5-1 combines with J gene TRBJ2-1; D is undetermined. Germline values: CDR1 SGHRS, CDR2 YFSETQ. The CDR3 sequence is 12 residues long. Between the trimmed V and J ends, which lost 0 bases and 7 bases, there was a span of 5 bases. CDR3 protein: CASSLAFNEQFF. In DNA, the CDR3 is TGCGCCAGCAGCTTGGCCTTTAATGAGCAGTTCTTC.

This clonotype showed up many times. The chain is built from TRBV29-1 and TRBJ2-1; D perhaps matches TRBD2 (6 bases). Germline CDR1 and CDR2: SQVTM and ANQGSEA. With 6 bases removed from V and 8 bases from J, the gap between germline ends came to 14 bases. The CDR3 runs 12 residues. CDR3 bases: TGCAGCGTGGAGGGGCTGGCCGATGAGCAGTTCTTC. Amino acids: CSVEGLADEQFF.

This clonotype came up many times. The V and J genes are TRBV10-3 and TRBJ2-7; D might be TRBD1 or TRBD2, each matching 5 bases. Germline CDR1 is ENHRY and CDR2 is SYGVKD. The CDR3 is 16 residues long. V was cut by 2 bases and J by 3 bases, with 17 bases left in between. The CDR3 sequence is CAISEEGLGLGYEQYF. The CDR3 DNA is TGTGCCATCAGTGAGGAGGGCCTGGGGCTAGGCTACGAGCAGTACTTC.

This clonotype was detected ten times or more. This chain uses TRBV6-1 with TRBJ2-1, with D maybe TRBD2 (5 bases). Germline lookup yields CDR1 MNHNS and CDR2 SASEGT. V shed 0 bases and J shed 2 bases, with 14 bases lying between them. This CDR3 is 17 amino acids long. The DNA of the CDR3 is TGTGCCAGCAGTGAAGCGCTATATGCGGGTCCCTACAATGAGCAGTTCTTC. Translation gives CASSEALYAGPYNEQFF.

This clonotype has a handful of counts. The chain uses TRBV11-2 and TRBJ1-1; D not certain. The CDR3 is made up of 13 amino acids. Per the germline V gene, CDR1 is SGHAT and CDR2 is FQNNGV. V lost 4 bases, J lost 7 bases, and 13 bases lay in between. The CDR3 region has the DNA TGTGCCAGCAGCTCGGCGCCCTGGGGTGAAGCTTTCTTT. The encoded protein is CASSSAPWGEAFF.

Concerning this clonotype: A read error may be the cause here, since a much bigger clone is one base away. The gene calls are TRBV12-3 or TRBV12-4 and TRBJ2-1; D gene ambiguous. This CDR3 is built from 13 residues. The CDR3 reads CVSSFLEIAEQFF. DNA for the CDR3: TGTGTCAGCAGTTTTCTAGAAATAGCTGAGCAGTTCTTC.

This chain connects TRBV19 to TRBJ2-1; a weak D match, TRBD1 (6 bases). The CDR3 runs to 14 residues. The V and J ends lost 8 bases and 0 bases respectively, with 11 bases between them. Germline assignment: CDR1 LNHDA and CDR2 SQIVND (reference sequence). The chain's CDR3 is CASPQGSSYNEQFF. As DNA, the CDR3 is TGTGCCAGTCCCCAGGGGAGCTCCTACAATGAGCAGTTCTTC.

This clonotype is medium-sized in the sample. The rearrangement joins TRBV7-2 to TRBJ2-1, with 7 bases fitting TRBD2. CDR1 is SGHTA, CDR2 FQGNSA, per germline. The CDR3 has 16 residues. V shed 1 base and J 0 bases; nucleotides not matched to a gene: 3. The CDR3 bases are TGTGCCAGCAGCTTAGTTAGGACTAGCTCCTACAATGAGCAGTTCTTC. Amino acid sequence: CASSLVRTSSYNEQFF.